These 31 T cell receptor beta chains came from one sample sequenced in a study of cytomegalovirus exposure and HLA in healthy donors. Primers for the PCR totalled 60 Vbeta and 13 Jbeta. Using immunoSEQ multiplex PCR, the repertoire was profiled, and TCRdb retains in-frame clones only, with some absent. The table shows about 190,000 clones, with approximately 78% occurring only once. Input material: PBMCs. All receptors come from a woman younger than 35 in good health and CMV-seronegative.

This clone was seen a single time. The rearrangement joins TRBV7-9 to TRBJ2-5; the match to TRBD2 covers 7 bases. The CDR3 spans 15 residues. Per the germline V gene, CDR1 is SEHNR and CDR2 is FQNEAQ (reference sequence). The V and J ends lost 1 base and 3 bases, in that order; junction bases with no gene match: 5. CDR3 bases: TGTGCCAGCAGCTTAGGCGCGGGGGTTAAAGAGACCCAGTACTTC. Encoded protein: CASSLGAGVKETQYF.

The genes are TRBV7-9 and TRBJ2-3; D gene ambiguous. Looked up from germline, CDR1 is SEHNR and CDR2 is FQNEAQ (reference sequence). The CDR3 is made up of 12 amino acids. The V end lost 1 base, the J end lost 7 bases, and 6 bases lay between the germline ends. The CDR3 region is CASSLGGNTQYF. In nucleotides, the CDR3 is TGTGCCAGCAGCTTAGGAGGAAATACGCAGTATTTT.

V usage is TRBV6-4 and J usage is TRBJ1-1, with a tentative D call TRBD1 (5 bases). The V end was cut by 4 bases, the J end by 0 bases, with 12 bases between. The CDR3 sequence is 15 residues long. Germline assignment: CDR1 MRHNA and CDR2 SNTAGT. DNA of the CDR3: TGTGCCAGCAGTGTAGAAGCAGGGATGAACACTGAAGCTTTCTTT. The encoded protein is CASSVEAGMNTEAFF.

This clone was seen only once. The chain carries TRBV10-1 and TRBJ1-2; 7 nucleotides agree with TRBD1. The CDR3 is 13 amino acids. The V gene end was trimmed by 6 bases and the J gene end by 2 bases; junction bases not matched to a gene: 3. The V gene's germline CDR1 is WNHNN and CDR2 SYGVQD (reference sequence). CDR3 nucleotide sequence: TGCGCCAGCAGCCCGGGACAGAACTATGGCTACACCTTC. This translates into CASSPGQNYGYTF.

The V call is TRBV15, the J call TRBJ2-5; TRBD2 matches 9 bases. The CDR3 has 17 amino acids. Germline-derived CDR1 and CDR2 are LNHNV and YYDKDF (reference sequence). Trimming removed 0 bases from V and 5 bases from J; junction bases left unmatched: 10. This chain's CDR3 is CATSRDYKAGGGETQYF. The CDR3 DNA sequence: TGTGCCACCAGCAGAGATTACAAAGCGGGGGGCGGGGAGACCCAGTACTTC. The full variable domain, in which reference TRBV15 and TRBJ2-5 provide the parts outside the CDR3, is DAMVIQNPRYQVTQFGKPVTLSCSQTLNHNVMYWYQQKSSQAPKLLFHYYDKDFNNEADTPDNFQSRRPNTSFCFLDIRSPGLGDTAMYLCATSRDYKAGGGETQYFGPGTRLLVL.

The CDR3 loop is CASSSIAGGPYNEQFF. CDR3 bases: TGTGCCAGCAGCTCCATAGCGGGAGGTCCCTACAATGAGCAGTTCTTC. This chain uses TRBV7-3 with TRBJ2-1; 10 nucleotides match TRBD2. J gave up 2 bases and V 4 bases, and 5 bases lay outside the gene matches. The CDR3 totals 16 residues. Germline V gene lookup returns CDR1 SGHTA and CDR2 FQGTGA.

The CDR3 loop is CASSEAYGGLTDTQYF. The CDR3 nucleotides read TGTGCCAGCAGTGAAGCTTATGGGGGCCTAACAGATACGCAGTATTTT. The chain joins TRBV6-1 to TRBJ2-3; a possible D gene is TRBD1 (6 bases). V lost 0 bases to trimming and J lost 3 bases, with 13 bases between them. The CDR3 covers 16 residues. Per germline, CDR1 MNHNS and CDR2 SASEGT.

J is TRBJ1-1 and V is TRBV29-1; D is unresolved. Germline V gives CDR1 SQVTM, CDR2 ANQGSEA. Trimming took 4 bases from V and 1 from J, leaving 10 bases between them. This CDR3 is 13 amino acids long. The CDR3 loop is CSVVGGRNTEAFF. The CDR3 DNA sequence: TGCAGCGTTGTGGGAGGGCGGAACACTGAAGCTTTCTTT.

The rearrangement joins TRBV19 to TRBJ2-2, with D possibly matching TRBD1 (5 bases). This CDR3 has 15 residues. Trimming removed 4 bases from V and 3 bases from J, with 12 bases in between. The germline V gene encodes CDR1 LNHDA and CDR2 SQIVND (reference sequence). This CDR3 is CASSTLGRDTGELFF. The CDR3, as DNA: TGTGCCAGTAGTACCCTAGGCAGGGACACCGGGGAGCTGTTTTTT.

The chain has TRBV28 and TRBJ2-2; 8 nucleotides match TRBD1. This CDR3 has 14 amino acids. The V segment lost 5 bases and the J segment 4 bases; nucleotides outside the gene matches: 3. Germline assignment: CDR1 MDHEN and CDR2 SYDVKM. Written as DNA, the CDR3 is TGTGCCAGCAGTGACAGGGGTGGCACCGGGGAGCTGTTTTTT. The encoded protein is CASSDRGGTGELFF.

For the CDR3, the DNA is TGTGCCAGCAGCTTCGGACAGGTTGGGCCTAACTATGGCTACACCTTC. This codes for CASSFGQVGPNYGYTF. The chain recombines TRBV7-6 with TRBJ1-2; 7 positions match TRBD1. The germline V gene has CDR1 SGHVS and CDR2 FNYEAQ. V lost 3 bases and J lost 0; bases outside the gene matches: 7. The CDR3 covers 16 residues.

This sequence joins TRBV30 and TRBJ2-5; TRBD2 matches 13 bases. Germline CDR1 and CDR2: GTSNPN and SVGIG (reference sequence). The ends lost 4 bases at V and 4 bases at J; junction bases unmatched: 6. The CDR3 extends over 15 amino acids. The CDR3 reads CAWTGLAGSGETQYF. The CDR3, as DNA: TGTGCCTGGACGGGACTAGCGGGGTCGGGAGAGACCCAGTACTTC.

The chain uses TRBV6-1 and TRBJ1-1; TRBD1 matches 7 bases. The length of the CDR3 is 14 residues. The V and J ends lost 5 bases and 3 bases, in that order; junction bases with no gene match: 6. Germline V lookup: CDR1 MNHNS, CDR2 SASEGT. CDR3 in amino acids: CASSLGGADTEAFF. The CDR3 nucleotides read TGTGCCAGCAGTTTAGGGGGCGCGGACACTGAAGCTTTCTTT.

The V and J genes are TRBV9 and TRBJ1-2; maybe TRBD1 (5 bases). Trimming pared 3 bases from V and 2 bases from J, leaving 17 bases between. The CDR3 has 16 amino acids. CDR1 is SGDLS and CDR2 is YYNGEE in the germline V gene. CDR3 loop: CASSDSSRQPNYGYTF. CDR3 sequence (DNA): TGTGCCAGCAGCGATAGTTCCCGACAGCCCAACTATGGCTACACCTTC. The full variable domain, in which reference TRBV9 and TRBJ1-2 provide the parts outside the CDR3, is DSGVTQTPKHLITATGQRVTLRCSPRSGDLSVYWYQQSLDQGLQFLIQYYNGEERAKGNILERFSAQQFPDLHSELNLSSLELGDSALYFCASSDSSRQPNYGYTFGSGTRLTVV.

V usage is TRBV21-1 and J usage is TRBJ1-4. TRBV21-1 is a listed pseudogene. This CDR3 has 16 amino acids. In DNA form, the CDR3 reads TGTGCCAGCAGCAAATCTCCCAGCGCGCCTAATGAAAAACTGTTTTTT. Translating gives CASSKSPSAPNEKLFF.

The chain has TRBV19 and TRBJ2-3, with TRBD2 matching over 10 bases. This CDR3 region has 15 residues. Germline trimming cut 5 bases from V and 6 bases from J; bases unmatched to any gene: 8. Germline V lookup: CDR1 LNHDA, CDR2 SQIVND (reference sequence). CDR3 DNA sequence: TGTGCCAGTAGTCCGGTAGCGGGGGGTTGGGATACGCAGTATTTT. Encoded protein: CASSPVAGGWDTQYF. The complete variable domain, with remaining parts taken from reference TRBV19 and TRBJ2-3, reads DGGITQSPKYLFRKEGQNVTLSCEQNLNHDAMYWYRQDPGQGLRLIYYSQIVNDFQKGDIAEGYSVSREKKESFPLTVTSAQKNPTAFYLCASSPVAGGWDTQYFGPGTRLTVL.

The J gene is TRBJ1-5, the V gene TRBV18, with D unclear. CDR3 length: 13 amino acids. The V end lost 1 base, the J end lost 5 bases, and 6 bases lay between the germline ends. The germline gives CDR1 KGHSH, CDR2 LQKENI. The CDR3 sequence is CASSPREDQPQHF. CDR3 DNA sequence: TGTGCCAGCTCACCACGCGAGGATCAGCCCCAGCATTTT. The full variable domain, in which reference TRBV18 and TRBJ1-5 provide the parts outside the CDR3, is NAGVMQNPRHLVRRRGQEARLRCSPMKGHSHVYWYRQLPEEGLKFMVYLQKENIIDESGMPKERFSAEFPKEGPSILRIQQVVRGDSAAYFCASSPREDQPQHFGDGTRLSIL.

V is TRBV7-9 and J is TRBJ1-6; TRBD1 might be the D (5 bases). CDR3 length equals 13 residues. Germline lookup yields CDR1 SEHNR and CDR2 FQNEAQ (reference sequence). V was pared by 1 base and J by 7 bases, with 5 bases between. As DNA, the CDR3 is TGTGCCAGCAGCTTAGAGGGGAATTCACCCCTCCACTTT. This gives the protein CASSLEGNSPLHF.

V and J are TRBV19 and TRBJ2-2; TRBD1 aligns across 10 bases. V was clipped by 5 bases and J by 5 bases; unmatched bases: 2. Germline CDR1 and CDR2: LNHDA and SQIVND (reference sequence). This CDR3 contains 14 residues. The CDR3 DNA reads as TGTGCCAGTAGTCTGGGACAGGGGACCGGGGAGCTGTTTTTT. Protein product: CASSLGQGTGELFF.

The chain uses TRBV10-2 and TRBJ1-2, with 10 bases matching TRBD1. The CDR3 covers 13 residues. CDR1 WSHSY and CDR2 SAAADI come from the germline V gene. The V gene end was trimmed by 10 bases and the J gene end by 3 bases; junction bases not matched to a gene: 5. This chain's CDR3 is CATSGTGDYGYTF. The CDR3 DNA follows: TGCGCCACCTCCGGGACAGGGGACTATGGCTACACCTTC.

Only a few counts were recorded for this clone. The chain carries TRBV19 and TRBJ2-2; 7 nucleotides match TRBD2. Germline CDR1 is LNHDA and CDR2 is SQIVND (reference sequence). The junction had 6 bases not matched to a gene; V was cut back by 6 bases and J by 5 bases. The length of the CDR3 is 14 residues. The CDR3 sequence is CASSGEGRTGELFF. The CDR3 coding sequence is TGTGCCAGTAGCGGGGAGGGAAGGACCGGGGAGCTGTTTTTT.

There are a few counts of this clone. The V and J genes are TRBV29-1 and TRBJ1-4, with 8 nucleotides matching TRBD1. Germline V gene sequence: CDR1 SQVTM, CDR2 ANQGSEA. Unmatched junction bases numbered 3, after V lost 7 bases and J lost 5 bases. This CDR3 region has 12 residues. Here the CDR3 DNA reads TGCAGCGGGACAGGGATAAATGAAAAACTGTTTTTT. Its protein product is CSGTGINEKLFF. Full variable domain (remainder filled in from reference TRBV29-1 and TRBJ1-4): SAVISQKPSRDICQRGTSLTIQCQVDSQVTMMFWYRQQPGQSLTLIATANQGSEATYESGFVIDKFPISRPNLTFSTLTVSNMSPEDSSIYLCSGTGINEKLFFGSGTQLSVL.

The chain links TRBV19 to TRBJ2-1; TRBD2 agrees at 8 bases. In germline, CDR1 is LNHDA, CDR2 SQIVND (reference sequence). This CDR3 is 14 amino acids long. Losses at the gene ends were 3 bases for V and 9 bases for J; bases not matched to a gene: 7. The DNA of the CDR3 is TGTGCCAGTAGTATGGGACTAGTAACGGGTGAGCAGTTCTTC. It yields the protein CASSMGLVTGEQFF.

This chain links TRBV6-5 with TRBJ2-3; 7 bases are a match to TRBD2. The junction had 0 bases not matched to a gene; V was cut back by 8 bases and J by 1 base. Germline V gene data show CDR1 as MNHEY and CDR2 as SVGAGI. The CDR3 is made up of 12 amino acids. The CDR3 spells CASGGGTDTQYF. The CDR3 DNA follows: TGTGCCAGCGGGGGGGGCACAGATACGCAGTATTTT.

The chain employs TRBV2 and TRBJ2-1; 13 nucleotides agree with TRBD2. J gave up 4 bases and V 6 bases, and 3 bases lay outside the gene matches. Germline values: CDR1 SNHLY, CDR2 FYNNEI. This CDR3 has 15 amino acids. The CDR3 bases are TGTGCCAGCAGCGAGACTAGCGGGGGGTACAATGAGCAGTTCTTC. It codes for CASSETSGGYNEQFF.

The gene calls are TRBV5-6 and TRBJ2-1, with TRBD2 identical over 13 bases. CDR1 is SGHDT, CDR2 YYEEEE, per germline. V gave up 4 bases and J gave up 5 bases; unmatched junction bases: 9. The length of the CDR3 is 17 residues. As DNA, the CDR3 is TGTGCCAGCAGCCATCCTCGGACTAGCGGGAGTAACAATGAGCAGTTCTTC. This gives the protein CASSHPRTSGSNNEQFF.

The chain carries TRBV6-1 and TRBJ2-3, with D possibly TRBD2 on 6 matching bases. Germline assignment: CDR1 MNHNS and CDR2 SASEGT. Trimming shortened V by 8 bases and J by 5 bases, and 20 bases separated the two germline ends. The CDR3 spans 15 residues. The CDR3 DNA follows: TGTGCCAGCCGGGCCGGATGGGGGGATGTAGATACGCAGTATTTT. Its protein is CASRAGWGDVDTQYF.

This sequence joins TRBV7-9 and TRBJ2-3, with 9 nucleotides matching TRBD1. The V and J ends lost 3 bases and 4 bases, in that order; junction bases with no gene match: 2. Germline CDR1 SEHNR, CDR2 FQNEAQ (reference sequence). The CDR3 is 14 amino acids. The CDR3 DNA reads TGTGCCAGCAGCTTTACAGGGGGCCCAGATACGCAGTATTTT. This sequence encodes CASSFTGGPDTQYF. The full variable domain, with the rest looked up from reference TRBV7-9 and TRBJ2-3, is DTGVSQNPRHKITKRGQNVTFRCDPISEHNRLYWYRQTLGQGPEFLTYFQNEAQLEKSRLLSDRFSAERPKGSFSTLEIQRTEQGDSAMYLCASSFTGGPDTQYFGPGTRLTVL.

The chain employs TRBV7-2 and TRBJ2-2; D is possibly TRBD2 (7 bases). Trimming took 5 bases from V and 3 from J, leaving 16 bases between them. The germline CDR1 and CDR2 sequences are SGHTA and FQGNSA. The CDR3 runs to 16 residues. The DNA for the CDR3 is TGTGCCAGCAGCGGGGCGGGGGCAGGGTACACCGGGGAGCTGTTTTTT. This codes for CASSGAGAGYTGELFF.

The J gene is TRBJ2-7, the V gene TRBV27; D is perhaps TRBD1 (5 bases). The CDR3 sequence is 13 residues long. The ends were cut back, 4 bases at V and 4 bases at J, with 11 bases in the middle. Germline assignment: CDR1 MNHEY and CDR2 SMNVEV (reference sequence). The CDR3 sequence: CASSWSGNYEQYF. The CDR3 DNA follows: TGTGCCAGCAGTTGGTCAGGGAATTACGAGCAGTACTTC.

The rearrangement joins TRBV7-9 to TRBJ2-7; TRBD2 is a possible D gene (5 bases). With 5 bases removed from V and 3 bases from J, the gap between germline ends came to 14 bases. CDR3 length: 14 amino acids. CDR1 is SEHNR, CDR2 FQNEAQ, per germline (reference sequence). The CDR3 bases are TGTGCCAGCAGCCAGTCGGGCGACTACTACGAGCAGTACTTC. Protein product: CASSQSGDYYEQYF.